The 31 T cell receptor beta chains presented below share a single source sample, sequenced in a study of CXCR3 chemokines and chemotherapy response in bladder cancer. TCRdb reanalysed the PCR reads using MiXCR and keeps one entry per CDR3 protein. The sample records several thousand distinct CDR3 sequences, under 30% being singletons. This sample was taken from a patient whose treatment included neoadjuvant chemotherapy. The source of these receptors is a human donor with bladder cancer that did not respond to neoadjuvant chemotherapy.

By its share, this clonotype is medium-sized (0.01 to 0.1%). The V call is TRBV6-2 or TRBV6-3, the J call TRBJ2-2, with a tentative D call TRBD2 (5 bases). This CDR3 has 13 amino acids. The V gene lost 6 bases and the J gene lost 1 base, with 6 bases spanning the gap. Germline V gene lookup returns CDR1 MNHEY and CDR2 SVGEGT. CDR3 protein: CASRGVNTGELFF. DNA of the CDR3: TGTGCCAGCAGGGGAGTGAACACCGGGGAGCTGTTTTTT.

This clonotype is judged medium-sized. The genes are TRBV6-6 and TRBJ2-3, with D perhaps TRBD1 (6 bases). Trimming stripped 7 bases from V and 2 bases from J, with 10 bases between. Germline assignment: CDR1 MNHNY and CDR2 SVGAGI (reference sequence). The length of the CDR3 is 13 residues. In nucleotides, the CDR3 is TGTGCCAGCATACCAGGGGACACAGATACGCAGTATTTT. Translated, it gives CASIPGDTDTQYF.

Of note for this clonotype: A far larger clone is just one base off, so this is likely a read error. CDR3 protein: CASRQGDEQFF. DNA of the CDR3: TGTGCCAGCAGACAGGGCGATGAGCAGTTCTTC. J is TRBJ1-2 and V is TRBV6-6; D is possibly TRBD1 (6 bases). Judging by the DNA end, TRBJ2-1 fits better; the J call may be wrong. The CDR3 sequence is 11 residues long. Germline V gene sequence: CDR1 MNHNY, CDR2 SVGAGI (reference sequence).

Ten or more counts support this clonotype. The chain recombines TRBV13 with TRBJ2-3, with TRBD2 matching 10 bases. Germline values: CDR1 PRHDT, CDR2 FYEKMQ (reference sequence). V shed 4 bases, J shed 6 bases, and the junction held 10 bases outside the gene matches. This CDR3 has 16 residues. As DNA, the CDR3 is TGTGCCAGCAGCTCCTCTACTAGCGGGGAGCCCGATACGCAGTATTTT. Its protein is CASSSSTSGEPDTQYF.

In this sample, this clonotype turned up many times. The V call is TRBV5-6, the J call TRBJ2-2; tentatively, D is TRBD1 (5 bases). CDR3 length equals 17 residues. Germline V CDR1 and CDR2: SGHDT, YYEEEE. V gave up 1 base and J gave up 4 bases, with 17 bases separating them. CDR3 amino acids: CASSLFRQQASTGELFF. Here the CDR3 DNA reads TGTGCCAGCAGCTTGTTTCGACAGCAGGCCTCCACCGGGGAGCTGTTTTTT.

This clonotype qualifies as medium-sized. This chain links TRBV6-5 with TRBJ2-1, with 9 bases matching TRBD2. J lost 0 bases, V lost 6 bases, and 12 bases had no gene match. Germline-derived CDR1 and CDR2 are MNHEY and SVGAGI. CDR3 size: 18 residues. In DNA, the CDR3 is TGTGCCAGCAGAGGGAATAGCGGGGGACAAGACTCCTACAATGAGCAGTTCTTC. Its translation: CASRGNSGGQDSYNEQFF.

This clonotype turned up a few times. The chain employs TRBV20-1 and TRBJ2-4, with a tentative D call TRBD1 (6 bases). The CDR3 totals 18 residues. Per the germline V gene, CDR1 is DFQATT and CDR2 is SNEGSKA (reference sequence). Trimming took 4 bases from V and 5 from J, leaving 27 bases between them. The CDR3 reads CSAKTTSGGGRRENIQYF. As DNA, the CDR3 is TGCAGTGCTAAAACAACGAGTGGGGGCGGCAGGCGCGAAAACATTCAGTACTTC.

This clonotype was counted many times. V is TRBV9 and J is TRBJ2-2; the D gene is possibly TRBD2 (6 bases). This CDR3 comprises 15 residues. Germline loops: CDR1 SGDLS, CDR2 YYNGEE. Trimming removed 3 bases at V and 5 bases at J, with 14 bases between. CDR3: CASSAWGERTGELFF. The DNA for the CDR3 is TGTGCCAGCAGCGCCTGGGGGGAAAGAACCGGGGAGCTGTTTTTT.

This clonotype was seen only a few times. The V gene is TRBV19, the J gene TRBJ2-7; 9 bases align to TRBD2. There are 14 residues in the CDR3. With 4 bases clipped from V and 2 bases from J, the junction kept 3 bases outside the gene matches. Germline V gene lookup returns CDR1 LNHDA and CDR2 SQIVND (reference sequence). The CDR3 protein is CASSSGGATYEQYF. In DNA form, the CDR3 reads TGTGCCAGTAGTAGCGGGGGGGCTACCTACGAGCAGTACTTC.

This clonotype was counted many times. This chain uses TRBV30 with TRBJ1-2; D call uncertain. V lost 1 base and J 4 bases, leaving 16 bases between the germline ends. The CDR3 covers 15 residues. From germline, CDR1 is GTSNPN and CDR2 SVGIG (reference sequence). The DNA of the CDR3 is TGTGCCTGGAGTGGTCAGATTCAGCTGCCCTATGGCTACACCTTC. Residues: CAWSGQIQLPYGYTF.

This clonotype is medium-sized in the sample. J is TRBJ2-7 and V is TRBV15, with 7 bases aligning to TRBD1. Germline values: CDR1 LNHNV, CDR2 YYDKDF (reference sequence). The V gene end was trimmed by 5 bases and the J gene end by 5 bases; junction bases not matched to a gene: 9. The CDR3 runs 14 residues. The CDR3 spells CATSSRQGFDEQYF. The CDR3 DNA is TGTGCCACCAGCTCGCGACAGGGCTTCGACGAGCAGTACTTC.

This clonotype was recorded at least ten times. This chain links TRBV9 with TRBJ2-5, with unresolved D. Per germline, CDR1 SGDLS and CDR2 YYNGEE. The CDR3 consists of 12 residues. V dropped 3 bases and J dropped 5 bases, with 8 bases sitting between them. The CDR3 DNA reads TGTGCCAGCAGCGATTCCTCGGAGACCCAGTACTTC. It encodes CASSDSSETQYF.

Ten or more counts support this clonotype. This sequence joins TRBV20-1 and TRBJ2-2; the D gene could be TRBD1 or TRBD2 (5 bases each). Germline CDR1 DFQATT, CDR2 SNEGSKA (reference sequence). The ends were cut back, 6 bases at V and 4 bases at J, with 15 bases in the middle. This CDR3 region has 14 residues. CDR3 region: CSALEGSSTGELFF. CDR3 DNA sequence: TGCAGTGCCCTCGAGGGGTCGTCCACCGGGGAGCTGTTTTTT.

Many counts were recorded for this clonotype. The V call is TRBV6-2 or TRBV6-3, the J call TRBJ2-7, with 7 bases fitting TRBD2. Germline V gene data show CDR1 as MNHEY and CDR2 as SVGEGT. J lost 6 bases, V lost 7 bases, and 12 bases had no gene match. The CDR3 length is 14 residues. The CDR3 reads CASKDAGETGEQYF. The CDR3 DNA sequence: TGTGCCAGCAAGGACGCGGGGGAGACCGGCGAGCAGTACTTC.

In its sample, this clonotype ranks as medium-sized. This chain links TRBV29-1 with TRBJ1-6, with D unresolved. The CDR3 loop spans 13 amino acids. V gave up 5 bases and J gave up 1 base, with 6 bases separating them. Germline CDR1 reads SQVTM; CDR2 reads ANQGSEA. The CDR3 region is CSVLESYNSPLHF. The CDR3 DNA reads TGCAGCGTTCTGGAATCCTATAATTCACCCCTCCACTTT. The whole variable domain, remainder taken from reference TRBV29-1 and TRBJ1-6, is SAVISQKPSRDICQRGTSLTIQCQVDSQVTMMFWYRQQPGQSLTLIATANQGSEATYESGFVIDKFPISRPNLTFSTLTVSNMSPEDSSIYLCSVLESYNSPLHFGNGTRLTVT.

This clonotype was detected many times. This sequence joins TRBV18 and TRBJ2-1; a weak D match, TRBD1 (6 bases). The CDR3 has 15 residues. Germline V gene lookup returns CDR1 KGHSH and CDR2 LQKENI. V gave up 4 bases and J gave up 7 bases, with 17 bases separating them. CDR3 sequence (DNA): TGTGCCAGCTCACGGATTTGGACAGCAGAAAATGAGCAGTTCTTC. Protein: CASSRIWTAENEQFF.

At least ten counts were recorded for this clonotype. The V gene is TRBV28, the J gene TRBJ2-1; no firm D call. V lost 2 bases, J lost 10 bases, and 12 bases lay in between. This CDR3 comprises 13 residues. Germline CDR1 is MDHEN and CDR2 is SYDVKM. The CDR3 reads CASSLIPPGEQFF. DNA of the CDR3: TGTGCCAGCAGTTTAATTCCCCCCGGAGAGCAGTTCTTC.

This clonotype was seen a few times. The chain links TRBV20-1 to TRBJ1-3, with D maybe TRBD1 (6 bases). Germline V gene data show CDR1 as DFQATT and CDR2 as SNEGSKA (reference sequence). V was clipped by 6 bases and J by 4 bases, with 16 bases between them. CDR3 size: 14 residues. The CDR3 coding sequence is TGCAGTGCCCAATCAGGGGAGGCCGGAAACACCATATATTTT. Amino acid sequence: CSAQSGEAGNTIYF.

This clonotype has at least ten counts. J is TRBJ2-1 and V is TRBV12-3 or TRBV12-4, with D maybe TRBD1 (6 bases). This CDR3 is 15 amino acids long. V lost 4 bases and J lost 2, with 12 bases in between. CDR3 nucleotide sequence: TGTGCCAGCAGTTCGAGGGCAGGGGCCTACAATGAGCAGTTCTTC. Amino acid sequence: CASSSRAGAYNEQFF.

This clonotype qualifies as medium-sized (0.01 to 0.1%). This chain connects TRBV6-1 to TRBJ1-1; D call uncertain. Trimming shortened V by 10 bases and J by 1 base, and 16 bases separated the two germline ends. The germline V gene has CDR1 MNHNS and CDR2 SASEGT. The CDR3 runs to 14 residues. CDR3 coding DNA: TGTGCCACCCTGTGGGTCGGAGGGAACACTGAAGCTTTCTTT. Translated, it gives CATLWVGGNTEAFF.

As to this clonotype: A far larger clone differs by one base, so this is likely a read error. The chain recombines TRBV29-1 with TRBJ2-5; D gene uncertain. The CDR3 length is 10 residues. Trimming took 7 bases from V and 11 from J, leaving 14 bases between them. CDR1 SQVTM and CDR2 ANQGSEA come from the germline V gene. CDR3 DNA sequence: TGCAGCGCTCAGCAGGATGAGCAGTACTTC. Translated, it gives CSAQQDEQYF.

By share of the sample, this clonotype is medium-sized. J is TRBJ2-1 and V is TRBV6-2 or TRBV6-3, with TRBD2 matching 7 bases. The CDR3 sequence is 15 residues long. J gave up 10 bases and V 4 bases, and 13 bases lay outside the gene matches. Germline CDR1 reads MNHEY; CDR2 reads SVGEGT. The CDR3 DNA sequence: TGTGCCAGCAGTTCCTGGGGGGGTCAGGCAGTCGAGCAGTTCTTC. Translating it yields CASSSWGGQAVEQFF.

By sample share, this clonotype is medium-sized. The chain is built from TRBV6-2 or TRBV6-3 and TRBJ2-1; D is unresolved. The CDR3 extends over 14 amino acids. Germline V CDR1 and CDR2: MNHEY, SVGEGT. Trimming left V 4 bases short and J 7 bases short, with 14 bases between. The CDR3, as DNA: TGTGCCAGCAGTTGGATGGCTACCTCTAATGAGCAGTTCTTC. As protein: CASSWMATSNEQFF.

This clonotype is deemed medium-sized. The V and J genes are TRBV7-2 and TRBJ2-3; D call uncertain. Trimming removed 4 bases at V and 0 bases at J, with 17 bases between. The CDR3 has 17 amino acids. Germline values: CDR1 SGHTA, CDR2 FQGNSA. The CDR3 DNA reads as TGTGCCAGCAGCTCGACGGCATACTGGGGTAGCACAGATACGCAGTATTTT. Translating it yields CASSSTAYWGSTDTQYF.

Of note for this clonotype: A read error is the likely source, as a far larger clone sits one nucleotide away. The V and J genes are TRBV18 and TRBJ2-7; 11 bases are a match to TRBD2. The DNA end is more similar to TRBJ2-1, so the J call may be wrong. The length of the CDR3 is 15 residues. Per germline, CDR1 KGHSH and CDR2 LQKENI. CDR3 bases: TGTGTCAGCTCACCCTTTAGCGGGGGGGACTATGAGCAGTTCTTC. Translation gives CVSSPFSGGDYEQFF.

Details on this clonotype: A far bigger clonotype differs at one base, so this is likely a read error. The chain combines TRBV6-2 or TRBV6-3 with TRBJ2-1, with 10 bases identical to TRBD2. Losses at the gene ends were 6 bases for V and 13 bases for J; bases not matched to a gene: 12. Germline V gives CDR1 MNHEY, CDR2 SVGEGT. The CDR3 covers 14 residues. The CDR3 protein is CASRDSGGRETQFF. CDR3 sequence (DNA): TGTGCCAGCAGGGATAGCGGGGGGAGAGAGACCCAGTTCTTC.

The chain has TRBV20-1 and TRBJ1-6; D is possibly TRBD1 (6 bases). The length of the CDR3 is 19 residues. Germline CDR1 DFQATT, CDR2 SNEGSKA (reference sequence). Trimming removed 6 bases at V and 5 bases at J, with 29 bases between. The CDR3 loop is CSAKAGVTGGLPHNSPLHF. The CDR3 DNA reads TGCAGTGCCAAAGCAGGAGTGACAGGCGGCCTCCCCCATAATTCACCCCTCCACTTT.

This clonotype has ten or more counts. The V call is TRBV28, the J call TRBJ1-4, with D uncertain. The CDR3 totals 16 residues. Germline CDR1 and CDR2: MDHEN and SYDVKM. Between the trimmed V and J ends, which lost 5 bases and 8 bases, there was a span of 21 bases. The CDR3 is CASSRRKGLPWEKLFF. The CDR3 nucleotides read TGTGCCAGCAGTCGTCGTAAAGGTCTCCCTTGGGAAAAACTGTTTTTT.

This clonotype ranks as medium-sized. The rearrangement uses TRBV6-5 and TRBJ1-2; 7 bases match TRBD1. CDR1 and CDR2 from the germline V gene are MNHEY and SVGAGI. The CDR3 sequence is 14 residues long. J lost 8 bases, V lost 2 bases, and 8 bases had no gene match. The CDR3 DNA reads as TGTGCCAGCAGTTACCGGATCACAGGGGAGGGCTACACCTTC. Amino acids: CASSYRITGEGYTF.

Regarding this clonotype: A far more abundant clone sits one base away, making this likely a read error. The rearrangement joins TRBV27 to TRBJ1-2; the D is unclear. V dropped 5 bases and J dropped 9 bases, with 19 bases sitting between them. Germline loops: CDR1 MNHEY, CDR2 SMNVEV (reference sequence). This CDR3 spans 14 amino acids. The CDR3 is CASSDPVGNPSYTF. The DNA for the CDR3 is TGTGCCAGCAGTGATCCGGTAGGGAACCCTAGCTACACCTTC.

This clonotype showed up many times. The chain joins TRBV7-2 to TRBJ2-5; D is undetermined. V was shortened by 0 bases and J by 7 bases, with 9 bases between the two germline ends. Germline V gives CDR1 SGHTA, CDR2 FQGNSA. CDR3 length: 13 residues. CDR3 amino acids: CASSLAGLGTQYF. For the CDR3, the DNA is TGTGCCAGCAGCTTAGCAGGGTTGGGGACCCAGTACTTC. The whole variable domain, remainder taken from reference TRBV7-2 and TRBJ2-5, is GAGVSQSPSNKVTEKGKDVELRCDPISGHTALYWYRQSLGQGLEFLIYFQGNSAPDKSGLPSDRFSAERTGGSVSTLTIQRTQQEDSAVYLCASSLAGLGTQYFGPGTRLLVL.